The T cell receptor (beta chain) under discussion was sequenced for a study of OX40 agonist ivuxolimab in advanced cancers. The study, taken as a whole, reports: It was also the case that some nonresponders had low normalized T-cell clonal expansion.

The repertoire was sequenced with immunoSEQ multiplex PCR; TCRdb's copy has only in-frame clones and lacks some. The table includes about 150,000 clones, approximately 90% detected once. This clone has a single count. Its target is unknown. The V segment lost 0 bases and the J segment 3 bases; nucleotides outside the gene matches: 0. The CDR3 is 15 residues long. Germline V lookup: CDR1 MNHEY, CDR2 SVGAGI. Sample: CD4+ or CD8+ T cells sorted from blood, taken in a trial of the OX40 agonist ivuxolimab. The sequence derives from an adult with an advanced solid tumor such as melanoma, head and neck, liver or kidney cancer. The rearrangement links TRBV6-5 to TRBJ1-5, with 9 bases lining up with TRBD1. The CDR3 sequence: CASSYSQGANQPQHF. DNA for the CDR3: TGTGCCAGCAGTTACTCACAGGGGGCCAATCAGCCCCAGCATTTT.